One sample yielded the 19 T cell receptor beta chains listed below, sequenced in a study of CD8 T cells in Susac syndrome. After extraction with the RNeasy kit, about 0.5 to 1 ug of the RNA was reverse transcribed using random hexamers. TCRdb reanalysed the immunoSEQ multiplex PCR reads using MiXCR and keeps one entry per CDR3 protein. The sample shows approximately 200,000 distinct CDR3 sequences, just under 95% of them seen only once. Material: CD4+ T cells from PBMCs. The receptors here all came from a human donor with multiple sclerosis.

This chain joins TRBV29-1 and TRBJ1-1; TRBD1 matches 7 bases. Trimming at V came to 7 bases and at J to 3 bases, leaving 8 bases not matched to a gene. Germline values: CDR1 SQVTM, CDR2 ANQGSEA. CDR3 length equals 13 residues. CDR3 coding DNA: TGCAGCGCCCACAGGGGTGGAGACACTGAAGCTTTCTTT. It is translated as CSAHRGGDTEAFF.

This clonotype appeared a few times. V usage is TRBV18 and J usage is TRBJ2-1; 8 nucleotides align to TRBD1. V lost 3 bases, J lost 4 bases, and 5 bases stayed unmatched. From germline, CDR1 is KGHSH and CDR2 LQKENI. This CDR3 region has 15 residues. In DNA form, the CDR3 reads TGTGCCAGCTCACCCGGACAGGGTATTTACAATGAGCAGTTCTTC. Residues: CASSPGQGIYNEQFF.

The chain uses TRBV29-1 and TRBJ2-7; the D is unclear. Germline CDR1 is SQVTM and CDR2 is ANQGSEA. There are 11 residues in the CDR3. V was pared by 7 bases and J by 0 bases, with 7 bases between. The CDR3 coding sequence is TGCAGCGCCGCTTACTCCTACGAGCAGTACTTC. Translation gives CSAAYSYEQYF.

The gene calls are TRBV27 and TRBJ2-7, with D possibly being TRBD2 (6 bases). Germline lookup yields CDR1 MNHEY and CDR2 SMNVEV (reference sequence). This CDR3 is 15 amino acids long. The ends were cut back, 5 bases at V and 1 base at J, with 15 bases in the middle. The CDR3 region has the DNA TGTGCCAGCAGTCCGCGGACGGGACTTTCCTACGAGCAGTACTTC. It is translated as CASSPRTGLSYEQYF.

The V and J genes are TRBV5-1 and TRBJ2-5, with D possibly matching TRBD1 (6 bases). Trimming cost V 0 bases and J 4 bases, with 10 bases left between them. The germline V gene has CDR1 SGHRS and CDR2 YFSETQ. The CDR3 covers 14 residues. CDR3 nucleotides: TGCGCCAGCAGCTTGGGGCAGGGGATAGAGACCCAGTACTTC. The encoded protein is CASSLGQGIETQYF. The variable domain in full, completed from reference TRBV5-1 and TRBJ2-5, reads KAGVTQTPRYLIKTRGQQVTLSCSPISGHRSVSWYQQTPGQGLQFLFEYFSETQRNKGNFPGRFSGRQFSNSRSEMNVSTLELGDSALYLCASSLGQGIETQYFGPGTRLLVL.

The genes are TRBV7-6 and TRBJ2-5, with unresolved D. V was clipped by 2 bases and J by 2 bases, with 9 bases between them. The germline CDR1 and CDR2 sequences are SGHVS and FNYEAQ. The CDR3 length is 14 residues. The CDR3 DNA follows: TGTGCCAGCAGCTTAAGCCAGCTACAAGAGACCCAGTACTTC. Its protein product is CASSLSQLQETQYF.

CDR3 bases: TGTGCCAGCAGCCATAGGGGTTCCTACGAGCAGTACGTC. It translates to CASSHRGSYEQYV. This sequence joins TRBV16 and TRBJ2-7; possible D gene TRBD1, 5 bases. V was pared by 3 bases and J by 1 base, with 7 bases between. There are 13 residues in the CDR3. Germline V CDR1 and CDR2: KGHSY, FQNENV.

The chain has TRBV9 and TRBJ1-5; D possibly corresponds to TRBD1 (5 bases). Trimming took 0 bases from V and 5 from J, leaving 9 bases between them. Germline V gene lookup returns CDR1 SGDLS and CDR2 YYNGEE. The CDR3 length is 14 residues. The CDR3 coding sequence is TGTGCCAGCAGCGTAGACGGGGGGGATCAGCCCCAGCATTTT. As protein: CASSVDGGDQPQHF.

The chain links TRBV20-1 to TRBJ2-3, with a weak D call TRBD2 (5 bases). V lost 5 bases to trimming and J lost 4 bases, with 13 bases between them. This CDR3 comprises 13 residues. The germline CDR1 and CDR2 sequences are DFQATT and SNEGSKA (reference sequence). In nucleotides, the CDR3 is TGCAGTGCTCCGGACTTGAGCGCAGATACGCAGTATTTT. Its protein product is CSAPDLSADTQYF.

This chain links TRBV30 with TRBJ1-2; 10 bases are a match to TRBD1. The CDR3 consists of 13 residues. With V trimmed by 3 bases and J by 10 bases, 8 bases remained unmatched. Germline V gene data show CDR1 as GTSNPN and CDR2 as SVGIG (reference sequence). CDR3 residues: CAWRRGTGDHYTF. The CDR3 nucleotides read TGTGCCTGGAGGAGAGGGACAGGGGACCACTACACCTTC.

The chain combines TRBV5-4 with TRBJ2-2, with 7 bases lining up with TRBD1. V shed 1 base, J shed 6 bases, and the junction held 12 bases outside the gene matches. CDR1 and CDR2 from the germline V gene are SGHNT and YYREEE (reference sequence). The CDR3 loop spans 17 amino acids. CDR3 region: CASSLKPGTDTPGELFF. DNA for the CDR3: TGTGCCAGCAGCTTGAAGCCCGGGACAGACACCCCCGGGGAGCTGTTTTTT.

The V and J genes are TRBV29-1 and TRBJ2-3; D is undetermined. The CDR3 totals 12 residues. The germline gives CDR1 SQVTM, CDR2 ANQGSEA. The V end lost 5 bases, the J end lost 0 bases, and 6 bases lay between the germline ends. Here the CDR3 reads CSVLPSTDTQYF. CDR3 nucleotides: TGCAGCGTTTTACCTAGCACAGATACGCAGTATTTT.

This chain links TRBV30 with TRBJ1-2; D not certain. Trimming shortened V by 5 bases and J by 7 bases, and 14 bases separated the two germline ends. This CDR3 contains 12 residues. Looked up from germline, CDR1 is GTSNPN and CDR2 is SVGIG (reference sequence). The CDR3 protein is CAWVSRVGGYTF. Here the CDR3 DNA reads TGTGCCTGGGTATCCCGCGTTGGTGGCTACACCTTC.

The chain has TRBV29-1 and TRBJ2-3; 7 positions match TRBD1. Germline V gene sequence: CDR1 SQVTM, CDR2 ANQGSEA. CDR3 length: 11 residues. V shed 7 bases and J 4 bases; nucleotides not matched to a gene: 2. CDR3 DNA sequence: TGCAGCGACCAGGGGGCAGATACGCAGTATTTT. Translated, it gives CSDQGADTQYF.

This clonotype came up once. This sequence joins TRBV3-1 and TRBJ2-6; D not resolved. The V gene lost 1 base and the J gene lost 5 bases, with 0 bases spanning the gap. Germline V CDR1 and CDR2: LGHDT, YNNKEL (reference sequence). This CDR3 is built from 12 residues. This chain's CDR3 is CASSQGANVLTF. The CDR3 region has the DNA TGTGCCAGCAGCCAAGGGGCCAACGTCCTGACTTTC. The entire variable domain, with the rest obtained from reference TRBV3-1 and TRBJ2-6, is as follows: DTAVSQTPKYLVTQMGNDKSIKCEQNLGHDTMYWYKQDSKKFLKIMFSYNNKELIINETVPNRFSPKSPDKAHLNLHINSLELGDSAVYFCASSQGANVLTFGAGSRLTVL.

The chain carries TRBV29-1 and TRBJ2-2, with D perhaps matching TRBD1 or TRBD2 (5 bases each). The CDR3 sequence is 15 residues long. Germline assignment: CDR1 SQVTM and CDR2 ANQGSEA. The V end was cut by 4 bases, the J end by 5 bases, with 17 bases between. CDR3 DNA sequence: TGCAGCGTTGTATTTGGGACCCCCGGAACCGGGGAGCTGTTTTTT. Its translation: CSVVFGTPGTGELFF.

In DNA form, the CDR3 reads TGTGCCAGCAGCTTAAATCAAGCTACGCAGTATTTT. The encoded protein is CASSLNQATQYF. The chain joins TRBV7-6 to TRBJ2-3, with D uncertain. V was shortened by 2 bases and J by 8 bases, with 8 bases between the two germline ends. Germline CDR1 SGHVS, CDR2 FNYEAQ. This CDR3 is built from 12 residues.

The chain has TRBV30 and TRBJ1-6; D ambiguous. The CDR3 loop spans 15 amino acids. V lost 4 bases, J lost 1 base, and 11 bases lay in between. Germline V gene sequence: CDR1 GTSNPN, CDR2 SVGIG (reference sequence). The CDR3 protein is CAWTRQKSYNSPLHF. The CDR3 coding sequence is TGTGCCTGGACAAGGCAAAAGTCCTATAATTCACCCCTCCACTTT.

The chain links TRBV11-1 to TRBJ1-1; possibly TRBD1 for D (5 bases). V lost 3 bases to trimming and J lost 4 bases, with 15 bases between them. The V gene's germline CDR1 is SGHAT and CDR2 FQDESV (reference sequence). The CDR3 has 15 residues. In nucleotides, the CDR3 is TGTGCCAGCAGCTTTGTGAATCAGGGAACCACTGAAGCTTTCTTT. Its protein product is CASSFVNQGTTEAFF.